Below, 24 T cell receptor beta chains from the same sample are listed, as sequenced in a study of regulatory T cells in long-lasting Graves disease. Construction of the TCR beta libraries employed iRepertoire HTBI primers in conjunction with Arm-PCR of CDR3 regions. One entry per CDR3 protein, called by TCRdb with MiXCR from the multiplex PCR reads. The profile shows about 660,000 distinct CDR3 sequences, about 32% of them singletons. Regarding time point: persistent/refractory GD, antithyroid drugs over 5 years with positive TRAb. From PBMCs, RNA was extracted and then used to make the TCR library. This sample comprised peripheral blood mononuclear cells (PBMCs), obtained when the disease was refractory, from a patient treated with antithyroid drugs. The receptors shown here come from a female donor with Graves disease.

The CDR3 here is CASSYSSGRTQETQYF. The CDR3 region has the DNA TGTGCCAGCAGTTACTCGTCGGGTCGAACTCAAGAGACCCAGTACTTC. V is TRBV27 and J is TRBJ2-5; D is undetermined. The CDR3 has 16 residues. V was cut by 4 bases and J by 2 bases, with 17 bases left in between. The germline CDR1 and CDR2 sequences are MNHEY and SMNVEV (reference sequence).

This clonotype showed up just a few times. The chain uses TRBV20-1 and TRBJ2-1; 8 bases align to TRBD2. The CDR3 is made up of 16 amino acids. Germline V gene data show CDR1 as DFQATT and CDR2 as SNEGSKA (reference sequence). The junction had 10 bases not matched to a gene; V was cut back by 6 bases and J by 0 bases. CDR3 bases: TGCAGTGCGGAAGGAGTAGCGGGAATCTCCTACAATGAGCAGTTCTTC. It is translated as CSAEGVAGISYNEQFF.

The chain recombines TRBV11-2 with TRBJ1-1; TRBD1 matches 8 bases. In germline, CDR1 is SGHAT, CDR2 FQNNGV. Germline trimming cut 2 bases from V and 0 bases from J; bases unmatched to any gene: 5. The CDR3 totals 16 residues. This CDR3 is CASSLPRTGLNTEAFF. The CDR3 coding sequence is TGTGCCAGCAGCTTACCCCGGACAGGGTTGAACACTGAAGCTTTCTTT.

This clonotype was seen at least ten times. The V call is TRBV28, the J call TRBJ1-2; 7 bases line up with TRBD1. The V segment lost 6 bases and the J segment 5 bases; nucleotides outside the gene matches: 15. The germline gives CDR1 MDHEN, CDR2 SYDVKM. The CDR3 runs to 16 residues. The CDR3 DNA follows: TGTGCCAGCAGCCGAGACAGGGAACGGGGGATTTATGGCTACACCTTC. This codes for CASSRDRERGIYGYTF.

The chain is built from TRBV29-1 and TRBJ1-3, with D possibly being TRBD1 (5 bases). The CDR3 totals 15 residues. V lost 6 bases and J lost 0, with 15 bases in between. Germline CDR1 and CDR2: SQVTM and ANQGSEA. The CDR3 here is CSVGGTSSSGNTIYF. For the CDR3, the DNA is TGCAGCGTCGGGGGGACCTCGAGCTCTGGAAACACCATATATTTT. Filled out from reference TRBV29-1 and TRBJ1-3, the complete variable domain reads SAVISQKPSRDICQRGTSLTIQCQVDSQVTMMFWYRQQPGQSLTLIATANQGSEATYESGFVIDKFPISRPNLTFSTLTVSNMSPEDSSIYLCSVGGTSSSGNTIYFGEGSWLTVV.

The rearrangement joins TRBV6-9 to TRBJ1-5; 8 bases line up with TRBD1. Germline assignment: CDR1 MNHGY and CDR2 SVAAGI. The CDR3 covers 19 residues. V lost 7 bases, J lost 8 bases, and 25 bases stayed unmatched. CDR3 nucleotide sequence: TGTGCCAGCACTAATTCAGGGGGCGCGAACGTGGTAGGGAGCGAGCCCCAGCATTTT. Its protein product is CASTNSGGANVVGSEPQHF.

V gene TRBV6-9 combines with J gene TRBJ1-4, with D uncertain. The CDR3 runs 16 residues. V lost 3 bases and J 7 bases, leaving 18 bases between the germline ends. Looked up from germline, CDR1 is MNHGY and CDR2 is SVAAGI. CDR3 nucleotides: TGTGCCAGCAGTTACACGCCCTCGGGGTTTGGTGAAAAACTGTTTTTT. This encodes CASSYTPSGFGEKLFF.

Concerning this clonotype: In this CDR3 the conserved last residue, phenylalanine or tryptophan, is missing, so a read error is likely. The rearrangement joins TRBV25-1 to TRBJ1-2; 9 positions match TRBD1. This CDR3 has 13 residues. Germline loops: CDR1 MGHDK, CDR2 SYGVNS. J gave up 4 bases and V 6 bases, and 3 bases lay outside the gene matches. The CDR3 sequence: CASRGTGPYGYTL. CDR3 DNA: TGTGCCAGCAGAGGGACAGGGCCCTATGGCTACACCCTC.

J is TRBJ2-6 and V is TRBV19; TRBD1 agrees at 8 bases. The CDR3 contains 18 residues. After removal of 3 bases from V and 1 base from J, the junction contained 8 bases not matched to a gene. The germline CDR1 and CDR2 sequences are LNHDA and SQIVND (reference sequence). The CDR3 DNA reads TGTGCCAGTAGTATCGCAGGGGGCGCAATATCTGGGGCCAACGTCCTGACTTTC. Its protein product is CASSIAGGAISGANVLTF.

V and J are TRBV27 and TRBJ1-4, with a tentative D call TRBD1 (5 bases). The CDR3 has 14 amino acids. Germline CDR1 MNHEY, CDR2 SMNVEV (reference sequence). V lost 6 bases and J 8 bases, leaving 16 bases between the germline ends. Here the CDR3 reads CASSGGISGEKLFF. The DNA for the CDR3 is TGTGCCAGCAGCGGGGGTATTAGTGGCGAAAAACTGTTTTTT.

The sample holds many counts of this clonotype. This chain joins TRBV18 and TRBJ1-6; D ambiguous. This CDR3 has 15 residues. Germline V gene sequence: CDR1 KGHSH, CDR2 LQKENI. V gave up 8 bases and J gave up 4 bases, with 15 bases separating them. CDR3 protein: CASSPRTDYNSPLHF. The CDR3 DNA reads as TGTGCCAGCAGTCCCAGGACGGATTATAATTCACCCCTCCACTTT.

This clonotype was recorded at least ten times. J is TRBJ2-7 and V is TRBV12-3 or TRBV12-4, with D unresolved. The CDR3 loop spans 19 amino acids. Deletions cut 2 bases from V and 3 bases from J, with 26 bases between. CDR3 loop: CASSLSMDRNSVAGYEQYF. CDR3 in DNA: TGTGCCAGCAGTTTATCTATGGATCGAAACTCCGTTGCTGGCTACGAGCAGTACTTC.

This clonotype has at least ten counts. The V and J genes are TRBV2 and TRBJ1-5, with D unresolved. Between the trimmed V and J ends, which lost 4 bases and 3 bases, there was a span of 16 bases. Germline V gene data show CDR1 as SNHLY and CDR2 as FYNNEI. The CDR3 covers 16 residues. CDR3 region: CASSVTLAGFNQPQHF. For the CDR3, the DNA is TGTGCCAGCAGTGTTACTCTGGCGGGGTTCAATCAGCCCCAGCATTTT.

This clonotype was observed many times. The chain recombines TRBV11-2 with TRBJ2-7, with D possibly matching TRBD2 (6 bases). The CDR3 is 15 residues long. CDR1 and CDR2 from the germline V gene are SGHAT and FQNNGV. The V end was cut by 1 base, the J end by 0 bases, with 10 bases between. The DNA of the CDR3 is TGTGCCAGCAGCTTAGGCGGGACCTCCTCCTACGAGCAGTACTTC. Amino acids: CASSLGGTSSYEQYF.

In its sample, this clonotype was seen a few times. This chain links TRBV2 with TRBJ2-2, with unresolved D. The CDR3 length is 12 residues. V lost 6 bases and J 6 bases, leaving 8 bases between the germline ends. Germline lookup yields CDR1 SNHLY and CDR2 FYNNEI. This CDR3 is CASRKVPGELFF. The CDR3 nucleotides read TGTGCCAGCAGAAAGGTTCCCGGGGAGCTGTTTTTT. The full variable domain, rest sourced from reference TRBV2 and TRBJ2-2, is EPEVTQTPSHQVTQMGQEVILRCVPISNHLYFYWYRQILGQKVEFLVSFYNNEISEKSEIFDDQFSVERPDGSNFTLKIRSTKLEDSAMYFCASRKVPGELFFGEGSRLTVL.

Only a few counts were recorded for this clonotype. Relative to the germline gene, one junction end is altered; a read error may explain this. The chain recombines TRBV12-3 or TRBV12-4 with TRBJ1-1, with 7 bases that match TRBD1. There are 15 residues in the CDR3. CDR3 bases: TGTGCCAACAGTCACCCGTCAGGGGGTGACACTGAAGCTTTCTTT. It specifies CANSHPSGGDTEAFF.

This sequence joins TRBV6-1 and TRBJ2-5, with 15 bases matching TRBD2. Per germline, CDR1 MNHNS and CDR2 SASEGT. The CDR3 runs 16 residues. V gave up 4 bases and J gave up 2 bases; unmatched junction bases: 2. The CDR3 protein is CASSGTSGREQETQYF. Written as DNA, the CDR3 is TGTGCCAGCAGTGGGACTAGCGGGAGGGAACAAGAGACCCAGTACTTC.

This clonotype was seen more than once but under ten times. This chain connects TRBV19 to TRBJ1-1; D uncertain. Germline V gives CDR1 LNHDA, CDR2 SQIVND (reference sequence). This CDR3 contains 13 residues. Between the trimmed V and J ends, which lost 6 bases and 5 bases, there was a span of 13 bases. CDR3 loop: CASRPGLLTEAFF. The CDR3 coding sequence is TGTGCCAGTAGACCCGGGCTCTTAACTGAAGCTTTCTTT.

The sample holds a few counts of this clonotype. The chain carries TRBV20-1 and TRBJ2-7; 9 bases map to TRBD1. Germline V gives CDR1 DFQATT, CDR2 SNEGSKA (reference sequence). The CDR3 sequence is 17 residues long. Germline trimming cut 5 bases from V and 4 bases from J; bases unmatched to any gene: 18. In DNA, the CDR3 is TGCAGTGCTTCTTTACTGCCAGGACAGGGGAGGGAGTACGAGCAGTACTTC. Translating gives CSASLLPGQGREYEQYF.

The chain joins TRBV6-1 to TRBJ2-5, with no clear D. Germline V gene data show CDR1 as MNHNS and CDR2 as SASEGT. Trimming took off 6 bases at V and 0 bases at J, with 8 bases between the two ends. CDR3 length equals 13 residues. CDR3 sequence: CASRPTYQETQYF. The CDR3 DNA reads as TGTGCCAGCAGACCGACTTACCAAGAGACCCAGTACTTC.

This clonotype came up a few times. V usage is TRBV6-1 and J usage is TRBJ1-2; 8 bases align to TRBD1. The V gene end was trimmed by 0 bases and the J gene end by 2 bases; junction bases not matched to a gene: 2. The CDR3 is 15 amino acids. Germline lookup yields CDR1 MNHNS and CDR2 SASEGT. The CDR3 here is CASSEARQGNYGYTF. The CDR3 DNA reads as TGTGCCAGCAGTGAAGCAAGACAGGGGAACTATGGCTACACCTTC.

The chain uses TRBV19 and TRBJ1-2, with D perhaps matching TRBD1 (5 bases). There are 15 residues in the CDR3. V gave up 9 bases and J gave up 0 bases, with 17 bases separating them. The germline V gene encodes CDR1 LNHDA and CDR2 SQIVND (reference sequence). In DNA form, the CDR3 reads TGTGCCAGCAGCATCTCGGGACGGGCTAACTATGGCTACACCTTC. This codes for CASSISGRANYGYTF. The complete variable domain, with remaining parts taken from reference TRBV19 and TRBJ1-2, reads DGGITQSPKYLFRKEGQNVTLSCEQNLNHDAMYWYRQDPGQGLRLIYYSQIVNDFQKGDIAEGYSVSREKKESFPLTVTSAQKNPTAFYLCASSISGRANYGYTFGSGTRLTVV.

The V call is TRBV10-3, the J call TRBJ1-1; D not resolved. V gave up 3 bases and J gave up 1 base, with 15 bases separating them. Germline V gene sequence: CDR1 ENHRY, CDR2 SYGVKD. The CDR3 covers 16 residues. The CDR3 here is CAISEPRPPKNTEAFF. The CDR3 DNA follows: TGTGCCATCAGTGAACCTCGTCCACCCAAGAACACTGAAGCTTTCTTT.

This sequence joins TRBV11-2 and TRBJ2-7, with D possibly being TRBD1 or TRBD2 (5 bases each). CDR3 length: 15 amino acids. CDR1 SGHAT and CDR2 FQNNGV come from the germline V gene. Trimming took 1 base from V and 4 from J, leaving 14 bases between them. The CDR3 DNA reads TGTGCCAGCAGCTTAGCGGGGCGGCCTCCTTACGAGCAGTACTTC. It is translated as CASSLAGRPPYEQYF.